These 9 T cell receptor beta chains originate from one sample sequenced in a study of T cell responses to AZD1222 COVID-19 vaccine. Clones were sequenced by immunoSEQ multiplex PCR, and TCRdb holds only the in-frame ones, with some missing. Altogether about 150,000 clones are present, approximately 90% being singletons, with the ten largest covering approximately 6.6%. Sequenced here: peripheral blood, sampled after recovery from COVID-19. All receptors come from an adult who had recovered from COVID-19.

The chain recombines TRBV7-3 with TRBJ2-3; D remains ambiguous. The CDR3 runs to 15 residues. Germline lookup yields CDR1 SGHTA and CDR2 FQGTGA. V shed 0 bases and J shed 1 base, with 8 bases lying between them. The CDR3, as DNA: TGTGCCAGCAGCTTAACCGGAGTGCGCACAGATACGCAGTATTTT. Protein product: CASSLTGVRTDTQYF.

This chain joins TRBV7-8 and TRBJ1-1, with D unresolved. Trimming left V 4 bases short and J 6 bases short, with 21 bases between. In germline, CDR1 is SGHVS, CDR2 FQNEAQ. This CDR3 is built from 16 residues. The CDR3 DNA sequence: TGTGCCAGCAGCTCACTTTTGACAATAGCGCGGTCTGAAGCTTTCTTT. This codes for CASSSLLTIARSEAFF.

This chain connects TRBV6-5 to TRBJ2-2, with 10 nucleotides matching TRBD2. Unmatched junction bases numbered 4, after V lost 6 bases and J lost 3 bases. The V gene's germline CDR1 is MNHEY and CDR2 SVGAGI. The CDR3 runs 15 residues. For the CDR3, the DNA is TGTGCCAGCAGGACCAGCGGGAGGGACACCGGGGAGCTGTTTTTT. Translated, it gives CASRTSGRDTGELFF.

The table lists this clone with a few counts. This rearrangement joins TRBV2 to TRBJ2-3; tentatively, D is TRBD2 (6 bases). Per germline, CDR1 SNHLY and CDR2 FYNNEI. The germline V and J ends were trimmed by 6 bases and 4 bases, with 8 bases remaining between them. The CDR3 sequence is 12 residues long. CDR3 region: CASRERADTQYF. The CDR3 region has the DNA TGTGCCAGCAGGGAGCGGGCAGATACGCAGTATTTT.

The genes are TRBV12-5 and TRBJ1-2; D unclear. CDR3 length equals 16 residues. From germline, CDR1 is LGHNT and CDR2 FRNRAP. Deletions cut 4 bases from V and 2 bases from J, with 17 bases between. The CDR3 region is CASGSYPPGRNYGYTF. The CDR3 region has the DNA TGTGCTAGTGGTTCGTACCCTCCAGGCCGGAACTATGGCTACACCTTC.

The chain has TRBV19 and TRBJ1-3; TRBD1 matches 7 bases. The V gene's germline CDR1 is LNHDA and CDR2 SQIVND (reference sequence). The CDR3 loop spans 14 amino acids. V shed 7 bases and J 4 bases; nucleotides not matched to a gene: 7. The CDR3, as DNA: TGTGCCAGTACCCCCGGGACAGTCGGAAACACCATATATTTT. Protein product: CASTPGTVGNTIYF.

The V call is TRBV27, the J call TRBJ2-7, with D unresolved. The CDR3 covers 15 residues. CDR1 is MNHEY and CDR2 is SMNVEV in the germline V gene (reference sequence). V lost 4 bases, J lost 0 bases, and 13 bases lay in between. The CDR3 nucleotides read TGTGCCAGCAGTTCTTCCCCTAGATCCTCCTACGAGCAGTACTTC. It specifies CASSSSPRSSYEQYF.

CDR3 in DNA: TGTGCCAGCAGCTTACGTATAAACTCCTACAATGAGCAGTTCTTC. Translated, it gives CASSLRINSYNEQFF. The chain has TRBV7-2 and TRBJ2-1; D is unclear. The CDR3 sequence is 15 residues long. Germline V gene data show CDR1 as SGHTA and CDR2 as FQGNSA. The V end was cut by 2 bases, the J end by 0 bases, with 8 bases between. Full variable domain (remainder filled in from reference TRBV7-2 and TRBJ2-1): GAGVSQSPSNKVTEKGKDVELRCDPISGHTALYWYRQSLGQGLEFLIYFQGNSAPDKSGLPSDRFSAERTGGSVSTLTIQRTQQEDSAVYLCASSLRINSYNEQFFGPGTRLTVL.

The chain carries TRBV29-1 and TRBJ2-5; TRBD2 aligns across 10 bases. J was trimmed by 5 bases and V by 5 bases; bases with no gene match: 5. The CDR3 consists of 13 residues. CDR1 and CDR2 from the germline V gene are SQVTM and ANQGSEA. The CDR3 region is CSVLSGGRETQYF. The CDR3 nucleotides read TGCAGCGTTCTTAGCGGGGGGAGGGAGACCCAGTACTTC.